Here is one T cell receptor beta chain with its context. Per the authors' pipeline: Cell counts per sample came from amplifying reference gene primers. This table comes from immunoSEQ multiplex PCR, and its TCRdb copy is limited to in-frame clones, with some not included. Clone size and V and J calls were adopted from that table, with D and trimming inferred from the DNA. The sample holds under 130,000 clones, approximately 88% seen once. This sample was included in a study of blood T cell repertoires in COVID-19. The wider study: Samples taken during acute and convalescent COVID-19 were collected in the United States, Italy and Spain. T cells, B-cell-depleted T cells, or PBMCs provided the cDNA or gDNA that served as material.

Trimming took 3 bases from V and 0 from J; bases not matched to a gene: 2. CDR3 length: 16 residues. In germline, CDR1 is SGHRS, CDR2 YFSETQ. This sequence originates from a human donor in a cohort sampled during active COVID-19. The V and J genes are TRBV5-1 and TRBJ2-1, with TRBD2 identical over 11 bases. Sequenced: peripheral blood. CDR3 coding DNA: TGCGCCAGCAGCTCTAGCGGGGGGCCCTCCTACAATGAGCAGTTCTTC. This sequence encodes CASSSSGGPSYNEQFF.